This passage covers 6 T cell receptor beta chains from one sample sequenced in a study of memory CD4+ T cells and cytomegalovirus serostatus. Single viable CD3+CD4+CD8-CD45RO+ cells were sorted as the memory CD4+ T cells. TCRdb's copy holds only in-frame clones and misses some; the assay was immunoSEQ multiplex PCR. Among around 53,000 clones listed, roughly four fifths were seen once. The sequencing input was memory CD4+ T cells from blood. All receptors derive from an adult in good health and CMV-seronegative.

The chain has TRBV12-5 and TRBJ2-7; no definite D call. From germline, CDR1 is LGHNT and CDR2 FRNRAP. The CDR3 runs to 14 residues. The V end was cut by 6 bases, the J end by 0 bases, with 12 bases between. CDR3 region: CASGPRFSSYEQYF. For the CDR3, the DNA is TGTGCTAGTGGACCCAGGTTCAGCTCCTACGAGCAGTACTTC.

This clone was found a few times. The J gene is TRBJ2-3, the V gene TRBV27, with 7 bases that match TRBD2. The CDR3 covers 16 residues. V gave up 2 bases and J gave up 2 bases; unmatched junction bases: 7. Germline lookup yields CDR1 MNHEY and CDR2 SMNVEV (reference sequence). CDR3 in amino acids: CASSLMAAGATDTQYF. The CDR3 DNA sequence: TGTGCCAGCAGTTTAATGGCCGCGGGAGCCACAGATACGCAGTATTTT.

The chain employs TRBV5-8 and TRBJ1-3, with D hard to call. The germline CDR1 and CDR2 sequences are SGHTS and YDEGEE. This CDR3 has 13 amino acids. The V end was cut by 5 bases, the J end by 0 bases, with 6 bases between. The chain's CDR3 is CASSKNSGNTIYF. The CDR3 coding sequence is TGTGCCAGCAGTAAGAACTCTGGAAACACCATATATTTT.

This clone was observed once. The V gene is TRBV5-1, the J gene TRBJ2-7; the match to TRBD1 covers 8 bases. Germline CDR1 reads SGHRS; CDR2 reads YFSETQ. Losses at the gene ends were 4 bases for V and 4 bases for J; bases not matched to a gene: 13. The CDR3 length is 16 residues. The CDR3 nucleotides read TGCGCCAGCAGCCTTGAGGCAGGGGGCGCGGGGTACGAGCAGTACTTC. The encoded protein is CASSLEAGGAGYEQYF. Full variable domain (rest looked up from reference TRBV5-1 and TRBJ2-7): KAGVTQTPRYLIKTRGQQVTLSCSPISGHRSVSWYQQTPGQGLQFLFEYFSETQRNKGNFPGRFSGRQFSNSRSEMNVSTLELGDSALYLCASSLEAGGAGYEQYFGPGTRLTVT.

J is TRBJ2-3 and V is TRBV28; D is possibly TRBD2 (6 bases). Germline lookup yields CDR1 MDHEN and CDR2 SYDVKM. V dropped 3 bases and J dropped 4 bases, with 11 bases sitting between them. CDR3 length: 14 amino acids. CDR3 sequence: CASSLGGSADTQYF. In nucleotides, the CDR3 is TGTGCCAGCAGTTTGGGGGGAAGCGCAGATACGCAGTATTTT.

The rearrangement uses TRBV5-1 and TRBJ1-2; D not resolved. V was pared by 3 bases and J by 4 bases, with 13 bases between. The CDR3 extends over 14 amino acids. Germline V gives CDR1 SGHRS, CDR2 YFSETQ. The CDR3 DNA is TGCGCCAGCAGCTCTACTCCCTATGGCTATGGCTACACCTTC. It codes for CASSSTPYGYGYTF.